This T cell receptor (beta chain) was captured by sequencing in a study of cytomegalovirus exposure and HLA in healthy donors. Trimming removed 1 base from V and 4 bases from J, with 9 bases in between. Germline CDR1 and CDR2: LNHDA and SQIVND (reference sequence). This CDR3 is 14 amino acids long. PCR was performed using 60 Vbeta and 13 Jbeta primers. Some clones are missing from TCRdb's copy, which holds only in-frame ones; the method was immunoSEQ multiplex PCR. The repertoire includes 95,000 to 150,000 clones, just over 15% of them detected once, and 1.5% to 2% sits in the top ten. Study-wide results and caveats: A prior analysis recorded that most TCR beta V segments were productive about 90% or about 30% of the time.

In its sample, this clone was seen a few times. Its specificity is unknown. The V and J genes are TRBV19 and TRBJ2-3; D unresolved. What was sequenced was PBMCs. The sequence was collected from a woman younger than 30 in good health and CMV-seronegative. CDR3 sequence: CASSIGARPDTQYF. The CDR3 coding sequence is TGTGCCAGTAGTATAGGGGCCCGTCCAGATACGCAGTATTTT.